The source of this T cell receptor (beta chain) is a study of blood T cell repertoires in COVID-19. Study-wide context: Nucleic acid was either cDNA or gDNA, and it came from T cells, B-cell-depleted T cells, or PBMCs.

Ages ranged from roughly 18 to 100 years, with residence in 20 to 30 US areas. Resolution of symptoms, clearance, or two negative PCRs was present in recovered Cohort 3 donors. V was clipped by 0 bases and J by 1 base, with 6 bases between them. CDR1 GTSNPN and CDR2 SVGIG come from the germline V gene (reference sequence). The CDR3 length is 13 residues. This clone appeared once. Original processing methods: The assay estimated nucleated cells by amplifying reference gene primers. Generated by immunoSEQ multiplex PCR, the TCRdb table keeps only in-frame clones and is missing some. V, J and clone size were drawn from that table, and D and trimming were deduced from the DNA. Counted here are 150,000 to 200,000 clones, roughly 85% occurring once; the ten biggest clones make up 3.5% to 5%.

Specimen: PBMCs or T cells enriched from blood (not recorded which). This sequence joins TRBV30 and TRBJ1-1; possible D gene TRBD1, 5 bases. This TCR derives from a woman in her fifties or sixties who had recovered from COVID-19. The CDR3: CAWSVGQNTEAFF. In DNA form, the CDR3 reads TGTGCCTGGAGTGTCGGACAGAACACTGAAGCTTTCTTT.